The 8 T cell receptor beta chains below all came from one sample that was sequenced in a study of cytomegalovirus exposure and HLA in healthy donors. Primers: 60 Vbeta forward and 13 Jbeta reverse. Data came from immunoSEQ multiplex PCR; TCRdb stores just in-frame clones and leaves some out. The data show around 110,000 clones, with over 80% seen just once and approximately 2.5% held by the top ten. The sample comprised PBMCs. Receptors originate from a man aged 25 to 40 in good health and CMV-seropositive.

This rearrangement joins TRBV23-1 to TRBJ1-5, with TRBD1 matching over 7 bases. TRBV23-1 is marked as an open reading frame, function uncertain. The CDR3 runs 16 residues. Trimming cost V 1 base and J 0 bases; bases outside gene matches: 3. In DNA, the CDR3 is TGCGCCAGCAGTCAATTGGAGGGGGCTAGCAATCAGCCCCAGCATTTT. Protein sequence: CASSQLEGASNQPQHF.

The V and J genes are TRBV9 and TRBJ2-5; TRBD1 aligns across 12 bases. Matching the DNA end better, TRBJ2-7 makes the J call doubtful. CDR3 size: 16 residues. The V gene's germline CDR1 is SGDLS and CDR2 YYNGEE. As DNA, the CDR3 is TGTGCCAGCAGCCTCGCCACCGGGACAGGGGGCCACGAGCAGTACTTC. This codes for CASSLATGTGGHEQYF.

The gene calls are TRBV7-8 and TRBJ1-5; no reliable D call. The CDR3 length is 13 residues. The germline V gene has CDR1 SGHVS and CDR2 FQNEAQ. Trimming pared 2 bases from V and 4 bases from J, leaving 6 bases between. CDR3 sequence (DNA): TGTGCCAGCAGCTTATCGGTAAATCAGCCCCAGCATTTT. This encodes CASSLSVNQPQHF.

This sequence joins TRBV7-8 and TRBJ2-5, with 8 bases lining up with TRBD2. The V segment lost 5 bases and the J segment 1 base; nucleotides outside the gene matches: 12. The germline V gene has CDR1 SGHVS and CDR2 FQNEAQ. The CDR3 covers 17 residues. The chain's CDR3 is CASSLSRRLAIQETQYF. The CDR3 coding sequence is TGTGCCAGCAGCCTAAGCCGCAGACTAGCGATCCAAGAGACCCAGTACTTC.

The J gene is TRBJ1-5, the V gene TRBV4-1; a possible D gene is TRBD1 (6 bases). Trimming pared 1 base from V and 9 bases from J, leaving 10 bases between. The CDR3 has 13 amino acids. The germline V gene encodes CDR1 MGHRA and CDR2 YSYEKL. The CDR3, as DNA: TGCGCCAGCAGCCAAGGGGGGCAGGGGCCCCAGCATTTT. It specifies CASSQGGQGPQHF.

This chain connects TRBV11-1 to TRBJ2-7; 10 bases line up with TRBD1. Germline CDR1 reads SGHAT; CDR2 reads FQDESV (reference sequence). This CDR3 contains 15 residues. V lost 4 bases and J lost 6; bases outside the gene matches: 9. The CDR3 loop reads CASSSRRDRGGEQYF. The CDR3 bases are TGTGCCAGCAGCTCCCGCCGGGACAGGGGAGGCGAGCAGTACTTC.

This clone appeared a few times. The chain's CDR3 is CASSLASGGASGYTF. The CDR3, as DNA: TGTGCCAGCAGTTTGGCCTCAGGGGGCGCGAGCGGCTACACCTTC. The chain combines TRBV27 with TRBJ1-2, with TRBD1 identical over 8 bases. Germline-derived CDR1 and CDR2 are MNHEY and SMNVEV (reference sequence). The CDR3 spans 15 residues. J lost 8 bases, V lost 3 bases, and 11 bases had no gene match.

The CDR3 loop reads CASSVRLAGDTDTQYF. The CDR3 bases are TGTGCCAGCAGTGTTAGACTAGCGGGGGACACAGATACGCAGTATTTT. The rearrangement uses TRBV2 and TRBJ2-3, with TRBD2 identical over 12 bases. With 4 bases clipped from V and 2 bases from J, the junction kept 4 bases outside the gene matches. CDR3 length: 16 residues. Germline CDR1 is SNHLY and CDR2 is FYNNEI.